This T cell receptor (beta chain) was sequenced in a study of cytomegalovirus exposure and HLA in healthy donors. For this clone: Other nucleotide sequences in the sample specify the same CDR3.

This CDR3 has 17 residues. The ends were cut back, 6 bases at V and 1 base at J, with 19 bases in the middle. Germline V CDR1 and CDR2: SNHLY, FYNNEI. Researchers ran the PCR with 60 Vbeta and 13 Jbeta primers. Method: immunoSEQ multiplex PCR; TCRdb's copy keeps in-frame clones and lacks some. The data contain roughly 200,000 clones, approximately 84% of them singletons. The genes are TRBV2 and TRBJ1-5; D is unclear. The receptor was isolated from a woman aged 40 to 55 in good health and CMV-seronegative. The sample consisted of PBMCs. The CDR3 nucleotides read TGTGCCAGCAGCCTCCGGACTCCGGGCGTCAGCAATCAGCCCCAGCATTTT. Amino acids: CASSLRTPGVSNQPQHF.